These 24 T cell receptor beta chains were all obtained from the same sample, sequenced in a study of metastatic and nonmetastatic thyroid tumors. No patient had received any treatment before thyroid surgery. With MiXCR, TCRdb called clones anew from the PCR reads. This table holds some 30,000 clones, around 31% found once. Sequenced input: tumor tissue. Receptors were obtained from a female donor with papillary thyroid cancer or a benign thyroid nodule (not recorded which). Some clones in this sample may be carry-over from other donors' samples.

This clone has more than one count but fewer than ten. The CDR3: CASRTSGRAGSYEQYF. The CDR3 DNA reads as TGTGCCAGCAGGACTAGCGGGAGGGCCGGTAGCTACGAGCAGTACTTC. V is TRBV6-1 and J is TRBJ2-7, with 14 bases aligning to TRBD2. After removal of 6 bases from V and 3 bases from J, the junction contained 7 bases not matched to a gene. The CDR3 sequence is 16 residues long. Germline values: CDR1 MNHNS, CDR2 SASEGT.

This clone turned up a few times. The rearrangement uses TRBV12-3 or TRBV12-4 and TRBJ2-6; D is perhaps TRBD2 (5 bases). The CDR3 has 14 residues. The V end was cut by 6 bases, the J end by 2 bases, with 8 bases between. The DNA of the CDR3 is TGTGCCAGCAGCCGGGGAACTGGGGCCAACGTCCTGACTTTC. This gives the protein CASSRGTGANVLTF.

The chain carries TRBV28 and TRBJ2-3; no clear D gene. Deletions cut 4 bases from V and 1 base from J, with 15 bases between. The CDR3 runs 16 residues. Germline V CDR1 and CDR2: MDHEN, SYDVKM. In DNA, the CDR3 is TGTGCCAGCAGTTCACCACAATATAAGGGCACAGATACGCAGTATTTT. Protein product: CASSSPQYKGTDTQYF.

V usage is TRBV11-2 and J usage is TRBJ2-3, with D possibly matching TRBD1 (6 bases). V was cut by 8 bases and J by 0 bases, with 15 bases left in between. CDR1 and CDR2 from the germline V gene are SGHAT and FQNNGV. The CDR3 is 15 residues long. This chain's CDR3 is CASGHYRVSTDTQYF. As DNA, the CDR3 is TGTGCCAGCGGCCACTACAGGGTAAGCACAGATACGCAGTATTTT.

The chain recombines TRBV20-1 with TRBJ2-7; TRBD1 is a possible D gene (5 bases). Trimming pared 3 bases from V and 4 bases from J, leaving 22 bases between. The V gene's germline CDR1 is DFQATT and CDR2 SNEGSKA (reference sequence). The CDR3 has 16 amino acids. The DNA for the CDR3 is TGCAGTGCTAGGGGCGTCGCAGGGCCCCAGATATACGAGCAGTACTTC. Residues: CSARGVAGPQIYEQYF.

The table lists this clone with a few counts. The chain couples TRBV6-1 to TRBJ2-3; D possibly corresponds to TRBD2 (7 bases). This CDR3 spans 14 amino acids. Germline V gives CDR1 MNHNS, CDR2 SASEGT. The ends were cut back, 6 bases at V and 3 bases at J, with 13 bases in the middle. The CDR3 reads CASRRGGGTDTQYF. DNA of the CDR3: TGTGCCAGCAGGAGGGGGGGTGGGACAGATACGCAGTATTTT.

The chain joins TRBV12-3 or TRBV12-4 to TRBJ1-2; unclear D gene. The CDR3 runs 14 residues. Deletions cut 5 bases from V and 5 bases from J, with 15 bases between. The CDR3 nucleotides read TGTGCCAGCAGTCTAAACGAATGGGGATATGGCTACACCTTC. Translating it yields CASSLNEWGYGYTF.

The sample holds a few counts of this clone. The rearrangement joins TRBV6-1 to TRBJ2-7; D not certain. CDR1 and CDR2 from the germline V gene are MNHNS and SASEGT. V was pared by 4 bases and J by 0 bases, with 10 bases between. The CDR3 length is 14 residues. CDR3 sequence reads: CASSAGLSSYEQYF. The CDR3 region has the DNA TGTGCCAGCAGTGCCGGTCTTAGCTCCTACGAGCAGTACTTC.

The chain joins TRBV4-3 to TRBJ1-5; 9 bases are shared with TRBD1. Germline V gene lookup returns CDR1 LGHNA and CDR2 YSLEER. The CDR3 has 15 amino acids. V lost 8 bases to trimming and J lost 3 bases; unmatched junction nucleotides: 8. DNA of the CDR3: TGCGCCAGCGGCATCGGGACAGGGTTCAATCAGCCCCAGCATTTT. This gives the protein CASGIGTGFNQPQHF.

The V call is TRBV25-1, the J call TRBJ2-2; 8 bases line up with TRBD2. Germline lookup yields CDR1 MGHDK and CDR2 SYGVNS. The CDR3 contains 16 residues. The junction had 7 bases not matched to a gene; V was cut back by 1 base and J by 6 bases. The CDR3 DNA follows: TGTGCCAGCAGTGAATCCCCGGGAGGGCCATCCGGGGAGCTGTTTTTT. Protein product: CASSESPGGPSGELFF. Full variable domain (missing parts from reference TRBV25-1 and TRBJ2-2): EADIYQTPRYLVIGTGKKITLECSQTMGHDKMYWYQQDPGMELHLIHYSYGVNSTEKGDLSSESTVSRIRTEHFPLTLESARPSHTSQYLCASSESPGGPSGELFFGEGSRLTVL.

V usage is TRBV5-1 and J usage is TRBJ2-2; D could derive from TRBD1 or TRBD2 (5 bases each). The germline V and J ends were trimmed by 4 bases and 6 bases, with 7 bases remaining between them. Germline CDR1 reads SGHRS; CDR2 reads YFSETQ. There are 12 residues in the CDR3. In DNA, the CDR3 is TGCGCCAGCAGCCCGGGACCCGGGGAGCTGTTTTTT. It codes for CASSPGPGELFF.

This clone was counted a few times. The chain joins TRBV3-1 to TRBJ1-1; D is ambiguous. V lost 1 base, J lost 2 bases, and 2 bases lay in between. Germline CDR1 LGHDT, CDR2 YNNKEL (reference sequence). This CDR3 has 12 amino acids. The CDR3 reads CASSQVNTEAFF. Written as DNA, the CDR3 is TGTGCCAGCAGCCAAGTAAACACTGAAGCTTTCTTT.

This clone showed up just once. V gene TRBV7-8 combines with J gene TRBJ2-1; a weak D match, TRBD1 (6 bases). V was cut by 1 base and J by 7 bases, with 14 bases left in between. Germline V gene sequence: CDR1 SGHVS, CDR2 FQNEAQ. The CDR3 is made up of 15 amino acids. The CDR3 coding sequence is TGTGCCAGCAGCTTAGACGGCCAGGGGTGGAATGAGCAGTTCTTC. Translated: CASSLDGQGWNEQFF.

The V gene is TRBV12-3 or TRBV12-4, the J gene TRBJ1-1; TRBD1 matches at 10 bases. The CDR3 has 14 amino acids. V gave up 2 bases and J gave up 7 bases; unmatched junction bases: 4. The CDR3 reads CASSLMGQGFEAFF. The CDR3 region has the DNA TGTGCCAGCAGTTTAATGGGACAGGGGTTTGAAGCTTTCTTT.

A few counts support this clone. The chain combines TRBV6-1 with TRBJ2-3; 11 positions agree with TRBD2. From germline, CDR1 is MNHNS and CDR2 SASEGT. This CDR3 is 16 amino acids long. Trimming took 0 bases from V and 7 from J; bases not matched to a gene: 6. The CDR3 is CASSEALLAGAHTQYF. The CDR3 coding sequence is TGTGCCAGCAGTGAAGCGCTACTAGCGGGAGCCCATACGCAGTATTTT.

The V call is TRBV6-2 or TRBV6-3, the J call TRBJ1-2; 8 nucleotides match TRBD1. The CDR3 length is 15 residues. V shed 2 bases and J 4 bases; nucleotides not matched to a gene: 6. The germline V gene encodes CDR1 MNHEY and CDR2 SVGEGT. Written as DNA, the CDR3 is TGTGCCAGCAGTTACGGCGGACAGGGAATCTATGGCTACACCTTC. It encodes CASSYGGQGIYGYTF.

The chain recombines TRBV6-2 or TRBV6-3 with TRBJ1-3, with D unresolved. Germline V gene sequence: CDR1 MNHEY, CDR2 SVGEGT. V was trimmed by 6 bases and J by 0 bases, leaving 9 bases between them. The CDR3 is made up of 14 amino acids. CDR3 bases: TGTGCCAGCAGCGTCCAAAACTCTGGAAACACCATATATTTT. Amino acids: CASSVQNSGNTIYF.

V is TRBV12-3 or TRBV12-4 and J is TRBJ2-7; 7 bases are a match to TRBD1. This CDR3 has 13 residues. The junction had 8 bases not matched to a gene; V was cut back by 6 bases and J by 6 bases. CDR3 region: CASSLGQNSEQYF. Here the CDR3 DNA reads TGTGCCAGCAGCCTGGGACAGAACTCCGAGCAGTACTTC.

CDR3 loop: CATSDPGQGIRELFF. The CDR3 DNA reads TGTGCCACCAGTGACCCGGGACAGGGGATCCGGGAGCTGTTTTTT. The V gene is TRBV24-1, the J gene TRBJ2-2, with 10 bases aligning to TRBD1. This CDR3 comprises 15 residues. The V gene end was trimmed by 4 bases and the J gene end by 9 bases; junction bases not matched to a gene: 7. Germline loops: CDR1 KGHDR, CDR2 SFDVKD.

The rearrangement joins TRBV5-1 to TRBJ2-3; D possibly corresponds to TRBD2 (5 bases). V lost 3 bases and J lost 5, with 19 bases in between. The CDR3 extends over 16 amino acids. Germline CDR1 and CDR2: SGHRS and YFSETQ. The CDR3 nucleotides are TGCGCCAGCAGCTCAGGTCTTCGGCTAGCTGGAGATACGCAGTATTTT. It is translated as CASSSGLRLAGDTQYF.

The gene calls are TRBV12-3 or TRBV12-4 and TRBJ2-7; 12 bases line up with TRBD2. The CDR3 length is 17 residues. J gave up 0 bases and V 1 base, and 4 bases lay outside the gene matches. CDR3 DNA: TGTGCCAGCAGTTTAGGGACTAGCGGGGAGAGCTCCTACGAGCAGTACTTC. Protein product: CASSLGTSGESSYEQYF.

CDR3 in DNA: TGTGCCAGCAGCTCCGCTCGGTCCAGCGATGGCTACACCTTC. Protein sequence: CASSSARSSDGYTF. The V gene is TRBV7-9, the J gene TRBJ1-2; no reliable D call. Germline CDR1 and CDR2: SEHNR and FQNEAQ (reference sequence). Trimming pared 4 bases from V and 6 bases from J, leaving 15 bases between. This CDR3 contains 14 residues.

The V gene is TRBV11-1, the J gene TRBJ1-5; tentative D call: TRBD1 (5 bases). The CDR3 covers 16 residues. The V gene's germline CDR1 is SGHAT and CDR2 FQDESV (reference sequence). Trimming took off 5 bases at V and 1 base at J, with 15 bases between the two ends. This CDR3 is CASSPAGGISNQPQHF. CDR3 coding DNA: TGTGCCAGCAGCCCCGCGGGGGGGATCAGCAATCAGCCCCAGCATTTT.

The CDR3 DNA reads TGTGCCAGCAGTGACCTCAGGGGGCGGTACGAGCAGTACTTC. This sequence encodes CASSDLRGRYEQYF. This chain connects TRBV2 to TRBJ2-7, with 8 bases matching TRBD1. The CDR3 extends over 14 amino acids. Germline trimming cut 3 bases from V and 4 bases from J; bases unmatched to any gene: 5. Germline V gene sequence: CDR1 SNHLY, CDR2 FYNNEI.